These 11 T cell receptor beta chains came from one sample sequenced in a study of cytomegalovirus exposure and HLA in healthy donors. The PCR employed 60 Vbeta primers together with 13 Jbeta primers. The table came from immunoSEQ multiplex PCR; TCRdb's copy has only in-frame clones and leaves some out. The sample yields 110,000 or so clones, around 70% seen once. Specimen: PBMCs. The receptors originated from a woman aged 35 to 49 in good health and CMV-seropositive.

This clone was observed a handful of times. CDR3 DNA sequence: TGTGCCAGCAGTTCCTCGAGGGTCTTCTCTGGAAACACCATATATTTT. This codes for CASSSSRVFSGNTIYF. The chain recombines TRBV6-6 with TRBJ1-3; D call uncertain. V lost 4 bases and J 0 bases, leaving 13 bases between the germline ends. This CDR3 has 16 amino acids. Germline loops: CDR1 MNHNY, CDR2 SVGAGI (reference sequence).

This clone was recorded a few times. The V and J genes are TRBV30 and TRBJ2-3, with 7 positions matching TRBD1. J gave up 4 bases and V 5 bases, and 3 bases lay outside the gene matches. The CDR3 spans 12 residues. Germline CDR1 GTSNPN, CDR2 SVGIG (reference sequence). The CDR3 DNA sequence: TGTGCCTGGGGGGACAGCTCAGATACGCAGTATTTT. Translation: CAWGDSSDTQYF.

This chain's CDR3 is CASSVIAGWYEQYF. The CDR3 nucleotides are TGTGCCAGCAGTGTTATCGCAGGGTGGTACGAGCAGTACTTC. This rearrangement joins TRBV6-1 to TRBJ2-5, with TRBD1 as a possible D gene (5 bases). TRBJ2-7 matches the DNA end more closely, so the J call is doubtful. The germline V gene has CDR1 MNHNS and CDR2 SASEGT. This CDR3 is built from 14 residues.

The gene calls are TRBV27 and TRBJ2-5, with TRBD2 as a possible D gene (6 bases). Germline CDR1 is MNHEY and CDR2 is SMNVEV (reference sequence). Trimming stripped 5 bases from V and 9 bases from J, with 28 bases between. The CDR3 extends over 17 amino acids. The CDR3 DNA sequence: TGTGCCAGCAGTCCCCTAGTTGTGGCGGGACGTCCTGGGGCCCAGTACTTC. It codes for CASSPLVVAGRPGAQYF.

Regarding this clone: The junction differs from germline at one of its ends, possibly a read error. The rearrangement joins TRBV7-7 to TRBJ2-5, with TRBD2 identical over 10 bases. Germline V CDR1 and CDR2: SSHAT, FNYEAQ (reference sequence). This CDR3 region has 16 residues. The CDR3 bases are TGTGCTAGCAGCTTAGATCCTAGCGGGGGTAGAGAGACCCAGTACTTC. It is translated as CASSLDPSGGRETQYF.

The table lists this clone with a count of one. The chain couples TRBV6-5 to TRBJ2-3, with 9 bases matching TRBD2. Germline CDR1 reads MNHEY; CDR2 reads SVGAGI. J lost 2 bases, V lost 7 bases, and 7 bases had no gene match. The length of the CDR3 is 15 residues. Here the CDR3 DNA reads TGTGCCAGCACCCCGGTAGCGGGGGTCACAGATACGCAGTATTTT. Its protein is CASTPVAGVTDTQYF.

This clone is termed large. J is TRBJ2-1 and V is TRBV4-2, with TRBD2 matching 8 bases. V gave up 0 bases and J gave up 4 bases; unmatched junction bases: 2. The CDR3 sequence is 15 residues long. CDR1 and CDR2 from the germline V gene are LGHNA and YNFKEQ. The CDR3 reads CASSQDPGGYNEQFF. CDR3 nucleotides: TGTGCCAGCAGCCAAGATCCGGGGGGGTACAATGAGCAGTTCTTC.

The chain couples TRBV4-2 to TRBJ1-5; 8 nucleotides align to TRBD1. CDR3 size: 15 residues. Germline CDR1 and CDR2: LGHNA and YNFKEQ. Trimming at V came to 2 bases and at J to 6 bases, leaving 6 bases not matched to a gene. Written as DNA, the CDR3 is TGTGCCAGCAGCCAACCTACAGGGGGGAGTCAGCCCCAGCATTTT. Translation gives CASSQPTGGSQPQHF.

The V gene is TRBV5-8, the J gene TRBJ1-5, with 7 bases aligning to TRBD1. Germline CDR1 reads SGHTS; CDR2 reads YDEGEE. The CDR3 loop spans 15 amino acids. With V trimmed by 4 bases and J by 7 bases, 11 bases remained unmatched. In nucleotides, the CDR3 is TGTGCCAGCAGCAGAAGGGACAGAGGGAACCAGCCCCAGCATTTT. The encoded protein is CASSRRDRGNQPQHF.

The gene calls are TRBV6-6 and TRBJ2-1; D not resolved. V shed 2 bases and J shed 8 bases, with 13 bases lying between them. This CDR3 contains 14 residues. CDR1 is MNHNY, CDR2 SVGAGI, per germline (reference sequence). The CDR3 DNA follows: TGTGCCAGCAGTTACACGCGAGGAAGCCATGAGCAGTTCTTC. This sequence encodes CASSYTRGSHEQFF.

The rearrangement links TRBV4-1 to TRBJ2-3; no reliable D call. Germline V CDR1 and CDR2: MGHRA, YSYEKL. The CDR3 has 13 amino acids. V lost 1 base and J lost 4, with 6 bases in between. This CDR3 reads CASSQVIPDTQYF. The CDR3 coding sequence is TGCGCCAGCAGCCAAGTTATTCCAGATACGCAGTATTTT.